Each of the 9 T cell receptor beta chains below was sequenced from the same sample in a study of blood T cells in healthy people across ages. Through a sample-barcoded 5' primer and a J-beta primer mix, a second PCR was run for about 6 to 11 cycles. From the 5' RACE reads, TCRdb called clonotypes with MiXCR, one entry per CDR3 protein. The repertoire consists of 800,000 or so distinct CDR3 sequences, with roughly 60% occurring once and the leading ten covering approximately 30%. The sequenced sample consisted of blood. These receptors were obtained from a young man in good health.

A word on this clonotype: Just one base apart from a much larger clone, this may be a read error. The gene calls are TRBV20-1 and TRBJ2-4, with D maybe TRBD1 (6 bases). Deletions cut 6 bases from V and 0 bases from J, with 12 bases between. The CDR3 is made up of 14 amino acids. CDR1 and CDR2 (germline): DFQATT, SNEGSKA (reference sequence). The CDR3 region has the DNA TGCAGTGCCGGACCCAGGGGAGCCAAAAACATTCAGTACTTC. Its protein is CSAGPRGAKNIQYF.

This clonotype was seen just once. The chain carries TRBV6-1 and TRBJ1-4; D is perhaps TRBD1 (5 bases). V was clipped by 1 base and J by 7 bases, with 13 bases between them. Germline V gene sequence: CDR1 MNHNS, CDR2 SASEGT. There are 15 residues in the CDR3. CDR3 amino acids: CASSEDEGRIEKLFF. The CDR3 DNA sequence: TGTGCCAGCAGTGAAGATGAGGGGCGGATTGAAAAACTGTTTTTT.

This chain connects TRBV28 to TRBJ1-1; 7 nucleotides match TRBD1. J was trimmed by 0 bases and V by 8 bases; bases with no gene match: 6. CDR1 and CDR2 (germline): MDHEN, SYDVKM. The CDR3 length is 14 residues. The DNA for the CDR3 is TGTGCCAGCTGGGACAGCCCTTTGAACACTGAAGCTTTCTTT. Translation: CASWDSPLNTEAFF.

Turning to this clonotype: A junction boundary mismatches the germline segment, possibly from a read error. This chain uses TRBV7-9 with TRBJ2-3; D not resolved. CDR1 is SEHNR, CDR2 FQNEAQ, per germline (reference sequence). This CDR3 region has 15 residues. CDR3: CASSLQWRNTDAQYF. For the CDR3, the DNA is TGTGCCAGCAGCTTACAATGGCGCAACACAGATGCGCAGTATTTT. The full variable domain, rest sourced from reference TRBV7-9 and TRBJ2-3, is DTGVSQNPRHKITKRGQNVTFRCDPISEHNRLYWYRQTLGQGPEFLTYFQNEAQLEKSRLLSDRFSAERPKGSFSTLEIQRTEQGDSAMYLCASSLQWRNTDAQYFGPGTRLTVL.

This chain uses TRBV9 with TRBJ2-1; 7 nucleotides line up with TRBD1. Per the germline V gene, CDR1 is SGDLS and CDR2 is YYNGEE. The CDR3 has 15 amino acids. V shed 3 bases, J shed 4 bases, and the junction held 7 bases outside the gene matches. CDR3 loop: CASSGSGTEYNEQFF. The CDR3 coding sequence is TGTGCCAGCAGCGGTTCGGGGACAGAATACAATGAGCAGTTCTTC.

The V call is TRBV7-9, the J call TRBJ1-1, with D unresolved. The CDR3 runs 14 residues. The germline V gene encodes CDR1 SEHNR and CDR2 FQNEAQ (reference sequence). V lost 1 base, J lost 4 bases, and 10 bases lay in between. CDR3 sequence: CASSLDLSGTEAFF. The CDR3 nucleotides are TGTGCCAGCAGCTTAGATCTATCCGGCACTGAAGCTTTCTTT.

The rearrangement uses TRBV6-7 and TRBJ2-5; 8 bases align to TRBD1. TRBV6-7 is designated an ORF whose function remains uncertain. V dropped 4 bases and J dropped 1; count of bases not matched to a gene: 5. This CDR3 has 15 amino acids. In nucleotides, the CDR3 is TGTGCCAGCAGTTCACGGACAGGGTCCCAAGAGACCCAGTACTTC. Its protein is CASSSRTGSQETQYF.

As DNA, the CDR3 is TGTGCCAGCAGTTACCCCGAGACAGGGTCTACTGGGGCCAACGTCCTGACTTTC. As protein: CASSYPETGSTGANVLTF. The chain employs TRBV6-2 or TRBV6-3 and TRBJ2-6, with 7 bases that match TRBD1. CDR1 and CDR2 from the germline V gene are MNHEY and SVGEGT. Losses at the gene ends were 2 bases for V and 2 bases for J; bases not matched to a gene: 9. This CDR3 is built from 18 residues.

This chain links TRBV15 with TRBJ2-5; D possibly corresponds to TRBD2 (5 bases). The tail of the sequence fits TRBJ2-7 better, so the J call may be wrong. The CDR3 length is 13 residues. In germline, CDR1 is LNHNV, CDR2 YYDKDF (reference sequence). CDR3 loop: CATSNGKWDEQYF. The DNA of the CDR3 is TGTGCCACCAGCAACGGGAAATGGGACGAGCAGTACTTC.